This T cell receptor (beta chain) derives from a study of T cells in Graves' hyperthyroidism and ophthalmopathy. With 5 bases removed from V and 6 bases from J, the gap between germline ends came to 19 bases. CDR3 length: 15 amino acids. Sampled blood dates from first hyperthyroidism diagnosis, and it precedes any ophthalmopathy symptoms. RNA transcripts served as the template for amplifying TCR beta CDR3 regions. An initial round of RT-PCR targeting the TCR CDR3 relied on the HTBI primer set. MiXCR, run by TCRdb on the multiplex PCR reads, gives a single entry per CDR3 protein. Of fewer than 450,000 distinct CDR3 sequences listed, roughly 17% are singletons. The sample holds a few counts of this clonotype. A much larger clonotype is one base distant, so this may be a read error.

The TCR originated in a woman in her twenties or thirties with Graves' hyperthyroidism that later progressed to Graves' ophthalmopathy. The chain has TRBV12-3 or TRBV12-4 and TRBJ1-1, with D possibly matching TRBD1 (6 bases). Material: blood. The CDR3 sequence is CASSPAHREWAEAFF. The DNA for the CDR3 is TGTGCCAGCAGTCCCGCCCACAGGGAGTGGGCTGAAGCTTTCTTT.